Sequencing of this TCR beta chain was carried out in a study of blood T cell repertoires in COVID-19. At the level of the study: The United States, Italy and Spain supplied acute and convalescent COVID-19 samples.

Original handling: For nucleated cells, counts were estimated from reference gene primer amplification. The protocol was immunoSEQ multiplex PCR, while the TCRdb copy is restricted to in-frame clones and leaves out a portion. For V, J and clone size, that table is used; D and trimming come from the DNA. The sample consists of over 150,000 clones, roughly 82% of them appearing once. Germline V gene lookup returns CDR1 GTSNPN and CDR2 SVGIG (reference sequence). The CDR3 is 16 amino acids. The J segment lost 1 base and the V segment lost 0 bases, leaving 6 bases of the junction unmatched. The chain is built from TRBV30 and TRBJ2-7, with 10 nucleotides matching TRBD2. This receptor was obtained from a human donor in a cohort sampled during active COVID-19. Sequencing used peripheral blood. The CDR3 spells CAWSVWASGRSYEQYF. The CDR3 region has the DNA TGTGCCTGGAGTGTTTGGGCTAGCGGGAGATCCTACGAGCAGTACTTC.